This T cell receptor (beta chain) originates from a study of blood T cell repertoires in COVID-19. Repertoires were generated with immunoSEQ multiplex PCR, while TCRdb's copy carries only in-frame clones and drops some. Counted here are about 440,000 clones, 90% occurring once; the ten biggest clones make up 0.55% to 0.75%. Trimming stripped 4 bases from V and 1 base from J, with 8 bases between. The CDR3 covers 13 residues. The germline V gene has CDR1 SGDLS and CDR2 YYNGEE. The clonotype was recovered from a man younger than 35 who had recovered from COVID-19. The sample comprised PBMCs or T cells enriched from blood (not recorded which). V is TRBV9 and J is TRBJ1-1; D call uncertain. The CDR3 nucleotides are TGTGCCAGCAGCATTAGCTGGAACACTGAAGCTTTCTTT. It yields the protein CASSISWNTEAFF.